The 27 T cell receptor beta chains below all came from one sample that was sequenced in a study of siplizumab effects on memory and regulatory T cells. Libraries were prepared by immunoSEQ multiplex PCR; TCRdb keeps only in-frame clonotypes and omits some of them. Altogether about 68,000 clones are present, around 93% being singletons, with the ten largest covering about 5%. The specimen was CD8+ T cells sorted from blood. The receptors originated from a human donor in good health.

The chain has TRBV5-4 and TRBJ1-2; D gene unclear. Trimming removed 0 bases at V and 2 bases at J, with 5 bases between. The CDR3 is 13 amino acids. Germline loops: CDR1 SGHNT, CDR2 YYREEE (reference sequence). The CDR3 spells CASSLEGNYGYTF. DNA of the CDR3: TGTGCCAGCAGCTTGGAAGGGAACTATGGCTACACCTTC. Supplemented by reference TRBV5-4 and TRBJ1-2, the full variable domain reads ETGVTQSPTHLIKTRGQQVTLRCSSQSGHNTVSWYQQALGQGPQFIFQYYREEENGRGNFPPRFSGLQFPNYSSELNVNALELDDSALYLCASSLEGNYGYTFGSGTRLTVV.

The chain has TRBV7-9 and TRBJ1-1, with D possibly being TRBD1 (6 bases). In germline, CDR1 is SEHNR, CDR2 FQNEAQ (reference sequence). This CDR3 contains 12 residues. V lost 4 bases and J lost 5, with 8 bases in between. Here the CDR3 DNA reads TGTGCCAGCAGCTCGGGGGCGACTGAAGCTTTCTTT. As protein: CASSSGATEAFF. Based on the CDR3 plus reference TRBV7-9 and TRBJ1-1, the full variable domain is DTGVSQNPRHKITKRGQNVTFRCDPISEHNRLYWYRQTLGQGPEFLTYFQNEAQLEKSRLLSDRFSAERPKGSFSTLEIQRTEQGDSAMYLCASSSGATEAFFGQGTRLTVV.

This chain joins TRBV7-9 and TRBJ2-1; no firm D call. The CDR3 runs 16 residues. The V gene's germline CDR1 is SEHNR and CDR2 FQNEAQ (reference sequence). V was pared by 1 base and J by 0 bases, with 10 bases between. The CDR3 bases are TGTGCCAGCAGCTTAGGGGGTCTCCTCTCCTACAATGAGCAGTTCTTC. Residues: CASSLGGLLSYNEQFF.

This clone was counted a single time. The chain employs TRBV11-1 and TRBJ1-6; 7 bases are a match to TRBD1. The CDR3 length is 12 residues. Losses at the gene ends were 6 bases for V and 14 bases for J; bases not matched to a gene: 7. CDR1 SGHAT and CDR2 FQDESV come from the germline V gene (reference sequence). The CDR3 is CASSWDSDTLHF. The CDR3 bases are TGTGCCAGCAGTTGGGACAGTGACACCCTCCACTTT.

The J gene is TRBJ2-5, the V gene TRBV5-6, with 8 positions matching TRBD1. The V segment lost 3 bases and the J segment 11 bases; nucleotides outside the gene matches: 9. The CDR3 is made up of 13 amino acids. Germline CDR1 and CDR2: SGHDT and YYEEEE. The DNA of the CDR3 is TGTGCCAGCAGCTGGGGGACAGGACCCCCTCAGTACTTC. Its translation: CASSWGTGPPQYF.

This chain uses TRBV5-1 with TRBJ2-7; D remains unclear. CDR1 and CDR2 (germline): SGHRS, YFSETQ. This CDR3 has 11 amino acids. Trimming pared 4 bases from V and 3 bases from J, leaving 5 bases between. The CDR3 spells CASSANYEQYF. The CDR3 nucleotides read TGCGCCAGCAGCGCGAACTACGAGCAGTACTTC.

CDR3 sequence: CASSDGRGWYNEQFF. CDR3 nucleotides: TGTGCCAGCAGCGATGGACGTGGGTGGTACAATGAGCAGTTCTTC. The chain recombines TRBV13 with TRBJ2-1; D gene ambiguous. V lost 5 bases, J lost 4 bases, and 15 bases lay in between. Germline-derived CDR1 and CDR2 are PRHDT and FYEKMQ (reference sequence). The CDR3 has 15 amino acids.

This chain's CDR3 is CASSEPGGPTDTQYF. DNA for the CDR3: TGTGCCAGCAGTGAGCCAGGGGGCCCTACAGATACGCAGTATTTT. The gene calls are TRBV2 and TRBJ2-3; 8 bases map to TRBD1. V was pared by 3 bases and J by 3 bases, with 5 bases of the junction left unmatched. CDR3 length: 15 residues. Per germline, CDR1 SNHLY and CDR2 FYNNEI.

V is TRBV9 and J is TRBJ2-7; the D gene is possibly TRBD2 (6 bases). Trimming shortened V by 0 bases and J by 1 base, and 8 bases separated the two germline ends. The germline gives CDR1 SGDLS, CDR2 YYNGEE. The CDR3 has 14 amino acids. The CDR3 bases are TGTGCCAGCAGCGTAGACGGGGGATCCTACGAGCAGTACTTC. It encodes CASSVDGGSYEQYF.

This clone was observed a single time. The CDR3 region has the DNA TGTGCCAGCGGCCTTCAGGGGGCTGCTGAAGCTTTCTTT. Amino acids: CASGLQGAAEAFF. The rearrangement uses TRBV4-2 and TRBJ1-1; 8 nucleotides match TRBD1. V shed 8 bases and J 6 bases; nucleotides not matched to a gene: 8. The CDR3 is 13 amino acids. Germline lookup yields CDR1 LGHNA and CDR2 YNFKEQ.

The J gene is TRBJ2-7, the V gene TRBV4-3, with D perhaps TRBD2 (6 bases). The ends were cut back, 0 bases at V and 0 bases at J, with 15 bases in the middle. This CDR3 is 17 amino acids long. Germline V lookup: CDR1 LGHNA, CDR2 YSLEER. Here the CDR3 reads CASSQDLPAGSSYEQYF. CDR3 bases: TGCGCCAGCAGCCAAGATCTTCCAGCCGGGAGCTCCTACGAGCAGTACTTC.

This chain links TRBV29-1 with TRBJ1-2; TRBD1 is a possible D gene (5 bases). The V end lost 2 bases, the J end lost 2 bases, and 9 bases lay between the germline ends. This CDR3 comprises 13 residues. Germline V lookup: CDR1 SQVTM, CDR2 ANQGSEA. The CDR3 nucleotides are TGCAGCGTTGAAACAGGAGGGAACTATGGCTACACCTTC. Translation: CSVETGGNYGYTF.

V usage is TRBV30 and J usage is TRBJ2-1; D is unresolved. Germline V gene lookup returns CDR1 GTSNPN and CDR2 SVGIG (reference sequence). Trimming cost V 1 base and J 2 bases, with 12 bases left between them. This CDR3 region has 15 residues. The CDR3: CAWSGRAEAYNEQFF. The CDR3 DNA is TGTGCCTGGAGTGGCCGAGCAGAAGCCTACAATGAGCAGTTCTTC.

The rearrangement joins TRBV11-2 to TRBJ2-3; TRBD2 matches at 10 bases. The length of the CDR3 is 14 residues. With V trimmed by 5 bases and J by 4 bases, 3 bases remained unmatched. CDR1 SGHAT and CDR2 FQNNGV come from the germline V gene. CDR3 residues: CASSPSGGPDTQYF. The DNA for the CDR3 is TGTGCCAGCAGCCCTAGCGGGGGTCCAGATACGCAGTATTTT. Supplemented by reference TRBV11-2 and TRBJ2-3, the full variable domain reads EAGVAQSPRYKIIEKRQSVAFWCNPISGHATLYWYQQILGQGPKLLIQFQNNGVVDDSQLPKDRFSAERLKGVDSTLKIQPAKLEDSAVYLCASSPSGGPDTQYFGPGTRLTVL.

The chain carries TRBV21-1 and TRBJ2-5. TRBV21-1 is labeled a pseudogene. The CDR3 runs to 15 residues. The CDR3 bases are TGTGCCAGCAGCAAAGGGGCGGCTACACAAGAGACCCAGTACTTC. Residues: CASSKGAATQETQYF.

This rearrangement joins TRBV5-1 to TRBJ2-1; D unresolved. Between the trimmed V and J ends, which lost 2 bases and 0 bases, there was a span of 6 bases. This CDR3 comprises 14 residues. Germline V gene data show CDR1 as SGHRS and CDR2 as YFSETQ. CDR3 amino acids: CASSFQSSYNEQFF. DNA for the CDR3: TGCGCCAGCAGCTTTCAGAGCTCCTACAATGAGCAGTTCTTC.

The gene calls are TRBV7-9 and TRBJ1-5; 7 bases agree with TRBD1. The germline V gene encodes CDR1 SEHNR and CDR2 FQNEAQ (reference sequence). The CDR3 spans 14 residues. V shed 5 bases and J 3 bases; nucleotides not matched to a gene: 4. The CDR3 sequence: CASSRDRPNQPQHF. The CDR3 region has the DNA TGTGCCAGCAGCCGGGACAGACCCAATCAGCCCCAGCATTTT.

V gene TRBV19 combines with J gene TRBJ1-1; D is perhaps TRBD1 (5 bases). Germline V CDR1 and CDR2: LNHDA, SQIVND (reference sequence). The CDR3 covers 15 residues. Trimming removed 5 bases at V and 0 bases at J, with 13 bases between. CDR3 coding DNA: TGTGCCAGTAGTGCGGGGTTGGGGCTGAACACTGAAGCTTTCTTT. This codes for CASSAGLGLNTEAFF.

The chain uses TRBV9 and TRBJ2-1; no clear D gene. Trimming stripped 0 bases from V and 10 bases from J, with 5 bases between. The CDR3 contains 11 residues. Germline assignment: CDR1 SGDLS and CDR2 YYNGEE. CDR3 coding DNA: TGTGCCAGCAGCGTAGCAGCCGAGCAGTTCTTC. It codes for CASSVAAEQFF.

The count of this clone is one. This sequence joins TRBV2 and TRBJ1-2, with a tentative D call TRBD1 (5 bases). The CDR3 covers 16 residues. Germline V gene lookup returns CDR1 SNHLY and CDR2 FYNNEI. V shed 4 bases and J shed 0 bases, with 15 bases lying between them. The CDR3 bases are TGTGCCAGCAGTGGGGGAGGGACGGAAGCTAACTATGGCTACACCTTC. Translating it yields CASSGGGTEANYGYTF.

The V and J genes are TRBV5-1 and TRBJ1-2; a possible D gene is TRBD1 (6 bases). The ends were cut back, 4 bases at V and 2 bases at J, with 21 bases in the middle. The germline CDR1 and CDR2 sequences are SGHRS and YFSETQ. The CDR3 contains 17 residues. CDR3 nucleotide sequence: TGCGCCAGCAGCCCGGAGTTCAGGGGAGGTCCCAACTATGGCTACACCTTC. It is translated as CASSPEFRGGPNYGYTF.

The V and J genes are TRBV6-4 and TRBJ1-4; weak D call: TRBD1 (6 bases). Germline CDR1 and CDR2: MRHNA and SNTAGT. The CDR3 length is 13 residues. V was pared by 5 bases and J by 5 bases, with 9 bases between. CDR3 coding DNA: TGTGCCAGCAGTAGACAGGCAAATGAAAAACTGTTTTTT. It translates to CASSRQANEKLFF.

This sequence joins TRBV19 and TRBJ2-1; 12 positions match TRBD2. Germline assignment: CDR1 LNHDA and CDR2 SQIVND (reference sequence). Unmatched junction bases numbered 11, after V lost 0 bases and J lost 8 bases. The CDR3 loop spans 18 amino acids. This CDR3 reads CASSIEGTSGGPMDEQFF. The CDR3 DNA sequence: TGTGCCAGTAGTATAGAAGGCACTAGCGGGGGGCCAATGGATGAGCAGTTCTTC.

This clone was detected once. The chain has TRBV9 and TRBJ2-2, with 12 bases that match TRBD2. The ends lost 4 bases at V and 5 bases at J; junction bases unmatched: 3. CDR3 length equals 15 residues. The germline V gene encodes CDR1 SGDLS and CDR2 YYNGEE. The CDR3, as DNA: TGTGCCAGCAGCACTAGCGGGGGGAGTACCGGGGAGCTGTTTTTT. This translates into CASSTSGGSTGELFF.

This chain links TRBV4-3 with TRBJ2-7; 7 nucleotides agree with TRBD1. Germline CDR1 LGHNA, CDR2 YSLEER. Trimming removed 4 bases from V and 6 bases from J; junction bases left unmatched: 12. This CDR3 spans 15 amino acids. CDR3 DNA: TGCGCCAGCAGCCCAATGGTCACAGGGGATGGCGAGCAGTACTTC. Encoded protein: CASSPMVTGDGEQYF.

This clone has a handful of counts. This chain links TRBV7-9 with TRBJ2-7; perhaps D is TRBD1 or TRBD2 (5 bases each). This CDR3 spans 13 amino acids. The germline V and J ends were trimmed by 4 bases and 5 bases, with 12 bases remaining between them. The germline V gene has CDR1 SEHNR and CDR2 FQNEAQ (reference sequence). The CDR3 DNA follows: TGTGCCAGCAGCTATCTTTGGGGGAACGAGCAGTACTTC. This sequence encodes CASSYLWGNEQYF.

This sequence joins TRBV14 and TRBJ2-7, with D unclear. Germline lookup yields CDR1 SGHDN and CDR2 FVKESK. The CDR3 contains 15 residues. V was clipped by 3 bases and J by 2 bases, with 14 bases between them. The CDR3 region is CASSHLTATTYEQYF. The CDR3 coding sequence is TGTGCCAGCAGCCACCTCACCGCTACCACCTACGAGCAGTACTTC. The variable domain in full, with the rest retrieved from reference TRBV14 and TRBJ2-7, is EAGVTQFPSHSVIEKGQTVTLRCDPISGHDNLYWYRRVMGKEIKFLLHFVKESKQDESGMPNNRFLAERTGGTYSTLKVQPAELEDSGVYFCASSHLTATTYEQYFGPGTRLTVT.